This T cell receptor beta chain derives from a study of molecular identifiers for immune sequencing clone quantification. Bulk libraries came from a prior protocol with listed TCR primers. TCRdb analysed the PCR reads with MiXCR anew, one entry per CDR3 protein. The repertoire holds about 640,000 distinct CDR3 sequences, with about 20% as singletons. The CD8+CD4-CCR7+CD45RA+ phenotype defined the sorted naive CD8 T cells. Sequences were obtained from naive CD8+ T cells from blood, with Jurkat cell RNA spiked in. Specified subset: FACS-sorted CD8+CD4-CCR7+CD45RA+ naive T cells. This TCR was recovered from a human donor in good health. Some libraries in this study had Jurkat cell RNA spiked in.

The CDR3 is CASRPDTTDTQYF. CDR3 bases: TGTGCCAGCAGACCCGACACCACAGATACGCAGTATTTT. This chain uses TRBV27 with TRBJ2-3; no clear D gene. Germline V gene sequence: CDR1 MNHEY, CDR2 SMNVEV (reference sequence). Trimming removed 6 bases at V and 2 bases at J, with 9 bases between. The CDR3 is made up of 13 amino acids.